A selection of T cell receptor beta chains follows, all from one sample in a study of blood T cell repertoires in COVID-19. The data were produced by immunoSEQ multiplex PCR, yet TCRdb's version contains in-frame clones alone and is incomplete. The sample records 180,000 or so clones, about 80% being singletons. Sequencing was carried out using PBMCs or T cells enriched from blood (not recorded which). The origin of the receptors is a man in his 60s who had been exposed to COVID-19. Both conserved end residues are part of each CDR3. The D gene is left open where the match is weak. Clone size, where shown, is once, few, many, or a class for clones that have expanded.

j_call	v_call	clone_size	d_call	cdr3_nt	cdr3_aa
TRBJ1-2	TRBV5-8	.	.	TGTGCCAGCAGCCTAGGACACATAGCTAACTATGGCTACACCTTC	CASSLGHIANYGYTF
TRBJ2-2	TRBV5-1	.	TRBD2	TGCGCCAGCTCTATCGATCGGGGGGCCGGGGAGCTGTTTTTT	CASSIDRGAGELFF
TRBJ2-1	TRBV7-3	.	TRBD2	TGTGCCAGCAGCCTTTGGACTAGCGGGACTCCATACAATGAGCAGTTCTTC	CASSLWTSGTPYNEQFF
TRBJ2-5	TRBV3-1/TRBV3-2	.	TRBD2	TGTGCCAGCAGCCAAGATTCAAGCGGGAGGGCCCTCGTCGAGACCCAGTACTTC	CASSQDSSGRALVETQYF
TRBJ2-7	TRBV3-1/TRBV3-2	.	TRBD2	TGTGCCAGCAGTCGTACGGGGACTACCTCTTTAGAGCAGTACTTC	CASSRTGTTSLEQYF
TRBJ2-1	TRBV9	.	.	TGTGCCAGCAGCGCCCGACTAGGACGTTACAATGAGCAGTTCTTC	CASSARLGRYNEQFF
TRBJ2-2	TRBV5-4	few	.	TGTGCCAGCAGCTTTCCCCAAGCGACCGGGGAGCTGTTTTTT	CASSFPQATGELFF
TRBJ2-7	TRBV27	once	.	TGTGCCAGCAGTTTCAATCCGGCGGGCCTGGGCTCCGAGCAGTACTTC	CASSFNPAGLGSEQYF
TRBJ2-7	TRBV10-3	few	TRBD1	TGTGCCATCACTTCGGGACAGGGTTCCCTCTCCTACGAGCAGTACTTC	CAITSGQGSLSYEQYF
TRBJ1-1	TRBV27	once	TRBD1	TGTGCCAGCAGTAGACGGGACAGAGTAAACACTGAAGCTTTCTTT	CASSRRDRVNTEAFF
TRBJ2-3	TRBV7-2	.	.	TGTGCCAGCAGCCCCCCCTGGGCGTCTAGCACAGATACGCAGTATTTT	CASSPPWASSTDTQYF
TRBJ1-3	TRBV7-2	.	.	TGTGCCAGCAGCGACAGTATGAGCTCTGGAAACACCATATATTTT	CASSDSMSSGNTIYF
TRBJ2-1	TRBV7-3	.	TRBD2	TGTGCCAGCAGCTCCGGACTAGCGGGGGAGGGACATGAGCAGTTCTTC	CASSSGLAGEGHEQFF
TRBJ1-5	TRBV7-2	.	.	TGTGCCAGCAGCTTACAACCCAAGGAGGGTCAGCCCCAGCATTTT	CASSLQPKEGQPQHF
TRBJ1-2	TRBV11-3	once	.	TGTGCCAGCAGCTTATTTCCGGGGTGGCGGTATGGCTACACCTTC	CASSLFPGWRYGYTF
TRBJ1-1	TRBV9	.	.	TGTGCCAGCAGCCCAAGCGGGACCACTGAAGCTTTCTTT	CASSPSGTTEAFF
TRBJ1-4	TRBV5-6	.	.	TGTGCCAGCAGCTTGGGGTTGGCAGATGATGAAAAACTGTTTTTT	CASSLGLADDEKLFF
TRBJ2-7	TRBV30	.	TRBD2	TGTGCCTGGAGCCGGGGGGGCGTGAGCGAGCAGTACTTC	CAWSRGGVSEQYF
TRBJ1-5	TRBV2	.	TRBD1	TGTGCCAGCAGTGCCGGGAAGGGGGCCAATCAGCCCCAGCATTTT	CASSAGKGANQPQHF
TRBJ1-5	TRBV9	once	TRBD1	TGTGCCAGCAGCGGCGCCGGGACAGGGGCCCAGCCCCAGCATTTT	CASSGAGTGAQPQHF
TRBJ2-7	TRBV5-1	.	.	TGCGCCAGCAGCCCTGCCGGGGTTGCCGAGCAGTACTTC	CASSPAGVAEQYF
TRBJ2-1	TRBV30	.	TRBD2	TGTGCCTGGAGGGCGGGGGGGCTCTCCTACAATGAGCAGTTCTTC	CAWRAGGLSYNEQFF
TRBJ2-1	TRBV6-1	.	TRBD2	TGTGCCAGCAGTGAAGGGACTAGCGGCTACAATGAGCAGTTCTTC	CASSEGTSGYNEQFF
TRBJ2-5	TRBV14	.	TRBD1	TGTGCCAGCAGCCAGTGGACAGGGGGCCAGGAGACCCAGTACTTC	CASSQWTGGQETQYF
TRBJ2-7	TRBV7-9	.	TRBD2	TGTGCCAGCAGCGGCACAGGGACTACCGGGACTAGGGCATACGAGCAGTACTTC	CASSGTGTTGTRAYEQYF